What follows are 2 T cell receptor beta chains derived from one specimen sequenced in a study of blood T cell repertoires in COVID-19. The method was immunoSEQ multiplex PCR; TCRdb's version includes in-frame clones alone and lacks a portion of them. The sample gives about 190,000 clones, over 70% of which show up once; around a sixth is in the top ten. Sequencing was done on a sample of peripheral blood. The receptors stem from a man in his 60s with active or convalescent COVID-19.

This clone was observed a handful of times. The rearrangement uses TRBV11-2 and TRBJ2-5; 9 positions agree with TRBD2. The germline CDR1 and CDR2 sequences are SGHAT and FQNNGV. J was trimmed by 5 bases and V by 7 bases; bases with no gene match: 14. CDR3 length equals 16 residues. The CDR3 DNA sequence: TGTGCCAGCAACTCGGGGGTAGCGGGAGTGGGGGAGACCCAGTACTTC. Amino acids: CASNSGVAGVGETQYF. The whole variable domain, filled in from reference TRBV11-2 and TRBJ2-5, reads EAGVAQSPRYKIIEKRQSVAFWCNPISGHATLYWYQQILGQGPKLLIQFQNNGVVDDSQLPKDRFSAERLKGVDSTLKIQPAKLEDSAVYLCASNSGVAGVGETQYFGPGTRLLVL.

The rearrangement uses TRBV24-1 and TRBJ1-5, with 8 bases aligning to TRBD1. Germline trimming cut 5 bases from V and 2 bases from J; bases unmatched to any gene: 1. CDR1 and CDR2 from the germline V gene are KGHDR and SFDVKD. The length of the CDR3 is 14 residues. The CDR3 protein is CATSAGGGNQPQHF. The CDR3 coding sequence is TGTGCCACCAGTGCAGGGGGCGGCAATCAGCCCCAGCATTTT.